The entry below describes one TCR beta chain. The target antigen is unknown. The data originate from a study of CD8+ T cells in alopecia areata. Study findings and constraints: Scalp data also include sequences from resident alphabeta T cells of normal skin. Among patients, TCR sharing was less clear than in mice, a difference possibly due in part to HLA diversity in the patient population. Alopecia totalis/universalis scalp especially showed more expanded CD8+ clones than normal scalp.

Individuals with alopecia areata gave both lesional scalp punch biopsies and peripheral blood for collection. Following extraction, RNA underwent reverse transcription to cDNA, which served as the sequencing template. Here immunoSEQ multiplex PCR was the method, and the copy in TCRdb shows in-frame clones only, minus some. The data contain 130,000 to 150,000 clones, about 87% of them singletons. The germline V and J ends were trimmed by 1 base and 4 bases, with 10 bases remaining between them. The CDR3 spans 14 residues. CDR1 is MGHRA, CDR2 YSYEKL, per germline. The sample in question was CD8+ T cells sorted from blood, obtained at week 0. This TCR came from a human donor with alopecia areata. The genes are TRBV4-1 and TRBJ1-1; D is perhaps TRBD1 (5 bases). CDR3 in amino acids: CASSQGDAGTEAFF. CDR3 sequence (DNA): TGCGCCAGCAGCCAAGGGGACGCAGGCACTGAAGCTTTCTTT.